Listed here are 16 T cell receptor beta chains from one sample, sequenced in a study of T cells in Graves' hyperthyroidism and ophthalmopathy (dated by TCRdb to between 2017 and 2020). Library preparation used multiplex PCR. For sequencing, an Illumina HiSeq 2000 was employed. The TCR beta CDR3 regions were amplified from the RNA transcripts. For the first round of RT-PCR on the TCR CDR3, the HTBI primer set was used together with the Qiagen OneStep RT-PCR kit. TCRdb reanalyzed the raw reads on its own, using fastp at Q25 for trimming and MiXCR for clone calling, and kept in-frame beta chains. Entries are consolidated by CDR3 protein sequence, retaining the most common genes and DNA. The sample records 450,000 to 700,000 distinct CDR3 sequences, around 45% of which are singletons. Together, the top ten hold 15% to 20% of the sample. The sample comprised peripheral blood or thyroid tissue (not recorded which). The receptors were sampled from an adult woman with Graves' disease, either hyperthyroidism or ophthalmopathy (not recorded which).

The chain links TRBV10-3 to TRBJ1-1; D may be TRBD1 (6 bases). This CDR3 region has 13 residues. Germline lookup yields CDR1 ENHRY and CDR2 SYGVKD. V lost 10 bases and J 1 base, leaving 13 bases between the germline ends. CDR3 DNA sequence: TGTGCCACGGAAGGACAGAAGAACACTGAAGCTTTCTTT. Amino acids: CATEGQKNTEAFF.

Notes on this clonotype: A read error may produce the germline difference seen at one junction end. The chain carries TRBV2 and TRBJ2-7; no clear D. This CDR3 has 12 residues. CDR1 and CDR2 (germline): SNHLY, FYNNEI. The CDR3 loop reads CASSGVSYVQYF. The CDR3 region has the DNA TGCGCCAGCAGTGGCGTGAGCTACGTGCAGTACTTC.

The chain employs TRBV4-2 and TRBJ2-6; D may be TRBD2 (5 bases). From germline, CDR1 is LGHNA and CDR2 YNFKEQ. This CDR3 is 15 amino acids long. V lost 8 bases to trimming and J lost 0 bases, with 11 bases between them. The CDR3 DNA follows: TGTGCCAGCGGAGAGGGATCCTCTGGGGCCAACGTCCTGACTTTC. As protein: CASGEGSSGANVLTF.

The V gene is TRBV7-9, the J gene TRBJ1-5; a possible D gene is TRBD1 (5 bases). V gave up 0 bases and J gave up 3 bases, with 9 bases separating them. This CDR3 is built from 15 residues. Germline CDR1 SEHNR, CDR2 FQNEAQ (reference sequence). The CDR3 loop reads CASSLARGNNQPQHF. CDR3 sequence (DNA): TGTGCCAGCAGCTTAGCCCGGGGGAACAATCAGCCCCAGCATTTT.

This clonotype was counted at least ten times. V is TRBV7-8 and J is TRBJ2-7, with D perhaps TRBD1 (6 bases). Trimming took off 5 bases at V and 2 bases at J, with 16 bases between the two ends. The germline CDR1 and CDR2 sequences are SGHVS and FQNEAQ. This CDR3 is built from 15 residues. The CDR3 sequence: CASSAQGSTPYEQYF. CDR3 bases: TGTGCCAGCAGCGCACAGGGTTCTACCCCCTACGAGCAGTACTTC.

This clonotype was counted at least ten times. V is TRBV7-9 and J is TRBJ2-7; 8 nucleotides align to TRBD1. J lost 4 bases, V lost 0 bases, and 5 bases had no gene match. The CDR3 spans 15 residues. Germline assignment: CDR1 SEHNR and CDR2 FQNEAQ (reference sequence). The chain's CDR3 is CASSLATGGSYEQYF. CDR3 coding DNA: TGTGCCAGCAGCTTAGCAACAGGGGGGAGTTACGAGCAGTACTTC.

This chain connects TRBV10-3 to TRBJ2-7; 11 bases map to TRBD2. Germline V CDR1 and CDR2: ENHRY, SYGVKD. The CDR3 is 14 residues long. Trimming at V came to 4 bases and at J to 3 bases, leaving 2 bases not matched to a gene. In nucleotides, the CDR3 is TGTGCCATCAGTGGTACTAGCGGGAGCTACGAGCAGTACTTC. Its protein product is CAISGTSGSYEQYF.

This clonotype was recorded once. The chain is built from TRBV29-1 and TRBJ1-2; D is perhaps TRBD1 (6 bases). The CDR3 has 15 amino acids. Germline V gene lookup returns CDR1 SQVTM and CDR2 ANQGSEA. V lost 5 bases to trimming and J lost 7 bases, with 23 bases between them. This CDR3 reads CSVRKGVDGSGGYTF. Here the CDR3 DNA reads TGCAGCGTTCGCAAGGGGGTGGATGGGTCGGGTGGCTACACCTTC.

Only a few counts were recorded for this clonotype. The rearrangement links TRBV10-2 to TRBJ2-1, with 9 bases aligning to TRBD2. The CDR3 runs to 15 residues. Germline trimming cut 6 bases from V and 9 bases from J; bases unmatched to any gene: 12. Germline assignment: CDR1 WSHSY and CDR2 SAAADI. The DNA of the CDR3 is TGCGCCAGCAGCAGCCAGGCTAGCGGGAAGGCTGAGCAGTTCTTC. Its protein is CASSSQASGKAEQFF.

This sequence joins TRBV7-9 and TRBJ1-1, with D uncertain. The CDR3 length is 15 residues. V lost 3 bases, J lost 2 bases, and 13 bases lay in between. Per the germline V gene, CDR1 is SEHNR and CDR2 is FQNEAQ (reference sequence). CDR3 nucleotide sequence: TGTGCCAGCAGCTTGCTGTTGGGTAGAAACACTGAAGCTTTCTTT. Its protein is CASSLLLGRNTEAFF.

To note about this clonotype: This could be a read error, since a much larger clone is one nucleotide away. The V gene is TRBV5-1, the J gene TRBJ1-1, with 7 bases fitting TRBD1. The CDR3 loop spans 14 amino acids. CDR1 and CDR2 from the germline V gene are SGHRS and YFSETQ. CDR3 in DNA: TGCGCCGGCAGCATGACAGGGATGAACACTGAAGCTTTCTTT. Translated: CAGSMTGMNTEAFF.

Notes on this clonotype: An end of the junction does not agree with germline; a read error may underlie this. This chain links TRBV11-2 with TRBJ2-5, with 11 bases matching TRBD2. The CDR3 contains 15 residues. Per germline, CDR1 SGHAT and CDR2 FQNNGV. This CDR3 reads CASSLTSGSGETQCF. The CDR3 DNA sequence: TGTGCCAGCAGCTTAACTAGCGGGAGTGGAGAGACCCAGTGCTTC.

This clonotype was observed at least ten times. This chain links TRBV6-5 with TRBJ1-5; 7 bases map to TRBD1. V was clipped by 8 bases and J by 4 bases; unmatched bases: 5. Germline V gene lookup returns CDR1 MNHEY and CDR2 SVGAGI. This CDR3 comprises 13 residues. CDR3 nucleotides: TGTGCCAGCGGACAGGCGCATAATCAGCCCCAGCATTTT. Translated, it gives CASGQAHNQPQHF.

The CDR3 nucleotides read TGCGCCAGCAGGAGGACTAGCGGGATAACCTCCTACGAGCAGTACTTC. It yields the protein CASRRTSGITSYEQYF. This chain links TRBV10-2 with TRBJ2-7; 12 positions agree with TRBD2. CDR1 is WSHSY, CDR2 SAAADI, per germline. This CDR3 region has 16 residues. V shed 6 bases and J 0 bases; nucleotides not matched to a gene: 6.

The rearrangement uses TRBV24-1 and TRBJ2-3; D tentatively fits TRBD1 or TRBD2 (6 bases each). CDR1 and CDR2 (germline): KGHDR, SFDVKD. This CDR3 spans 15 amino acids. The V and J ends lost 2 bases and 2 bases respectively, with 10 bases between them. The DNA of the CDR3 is TGTGCCACCAGTGATTCTGGGGGGCCCACAGATACGCAGTATTTT. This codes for CATSDSGGPTDTQYF.

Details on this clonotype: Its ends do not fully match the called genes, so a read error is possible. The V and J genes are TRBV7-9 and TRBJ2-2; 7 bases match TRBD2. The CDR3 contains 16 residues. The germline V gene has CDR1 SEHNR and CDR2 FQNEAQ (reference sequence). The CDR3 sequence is CASSQETSANTGELFF. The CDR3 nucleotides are TGCGCCAGCAGCCAAGAAACTAGCGCGAACACCGGGGAGCTGTTTTTT.